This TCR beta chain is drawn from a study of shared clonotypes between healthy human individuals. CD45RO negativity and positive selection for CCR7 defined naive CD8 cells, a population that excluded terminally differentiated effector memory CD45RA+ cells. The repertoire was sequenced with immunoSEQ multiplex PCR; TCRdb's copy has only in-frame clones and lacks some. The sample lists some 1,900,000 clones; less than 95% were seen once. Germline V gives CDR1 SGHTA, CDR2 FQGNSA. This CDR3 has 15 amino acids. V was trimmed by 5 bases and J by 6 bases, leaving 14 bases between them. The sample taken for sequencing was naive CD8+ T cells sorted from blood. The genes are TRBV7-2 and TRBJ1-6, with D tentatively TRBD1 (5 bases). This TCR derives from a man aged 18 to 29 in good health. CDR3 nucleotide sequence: TGTGCCAGCAGCCTTTTGATAGGGGCTAATTCACCCCTCCACTTT. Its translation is CASSLLIGANSPLHF.